The 21 T cell receptor beta chains below all came from one sample that was sequenced in a study of human CD8 memory T cell subsets (dated by TCRdb to 2019 to 2021). A Human TCR Profiling Kit was used to prepare UMI-labeled 5' RACE TCRbeta libraries. Through TCRdb reprocessing, the reads give one entry per CDR3 protein sequence; DNA is omitted. The data table for this sample lists under 20,000 distinct CDR3 sequences. The top ten constitute about 5% of the sample. Sequencing was performed on CD8+ T cells from PBMCs. All receptors derive from a human donor in good health.

This chain links TRBV5-5 with TRBJ2-7; without DNA, the TCRdb call of TRBD2 cannot be checked. CDR3 length equals 15 residues. CDR1 and CDR2 from the germline V gene are SGHKS and YYEKEE (reference sequence). The CDR3 region is CASSAWTSGIGEQYF. Full variable domain (rest looked up from reference TRBV5-5 and TRBJ2-7): DAGVTQSPTHLIKTRGQQVTLRCSPISGHKSVSWYQQVLGQGPQFIFQYYEKEERGRGNFPDRFSARQFPNYSSELNVNALLLGDSALYLCASSAWTSGIGEQYFGPGTRLTVT.

The CDR3 reads CASASGGGTDTQYF. This chain uses TRBV12-3 or TRBV12-4 with TRBJ2-3; the D call of TRBD2 rests on TCRdb alone, since no DNA is present to check it. The CDR3 length is 14 residues.

The J gene is TRBJ1-5, the V gene TRBV6-5. Looked up from germline, CDR1 is MNHEY and CDR2 is SVGAGI. There are 13 residues in the CDR3. The CDR3 sequence is CASSPNSNQPQHF.

V usage is TRBV27 and J usage is TRBJ2-2; without DNA, the TCRdb call of TRBD1 cannot be checked. The CDR3 extends over 14 amino acids. The germline CDR1 and CDR2 sequences are MNHEY and SMNVEV (reference sequence). The chain's CDR3 is CASSLTGNTGELFF.

This rearrangement joins TRBV20-1 to TRBJ2-5; the D call of TRBD1 rests on TCRdb alone, since no DNA is present to check it. The CDR3 length is 16 residues. CDR1 DFQATT and CDR2 SNEGSKA come from the germline V gene (reference sequence). CDR3 region: CSGGEHPTAGSETQYF.

The chain carries TRBV6-6 and TRBJ2-3; TCRdb outputs TRBD1, but without DNA this stays unchecked. The CDR3 spans 17 residues. Germline CDR1 and CDR2: MNHNY and SVGAGI (reference sequence). CDR3 residues: CASSSNQGVASTDTQYF.

This CDR3 reads CATSTVSTDTQYF. This chain uses TRBV7-2 with TRBJ2-3; TCRdb names TRBD1, which stays unverified in the absence of DNA. This CDR3 comprises 13 residues. The germline V gene has CDR1 SGHTA and CDR2 FQGNSA.

The rearrangement joins TRBV27 to TRBJ2-7; absent DNA, TCRdb's TRBD1 call cannot be checked. Per the germline V gene, CDR1 is MNHEY and CDR2 is SMNVEV (reference sequence). The CDR3 covers 14 residues. CDR3 sequence: CASSLSQGTGEQYF.

This clonotype is classed as medium-sized (0.01 to 0.1%) by frequency. The V gene is TRBV19, the J gene TRBJ1-5. There are 12 residues in the CDR3. The germline V gene has CDR1 LNHDA and CDR2 SQIVND (reference sequence). CDR3: CASSLTYQPQHF.

The V call is TRBV7-8, the J call TRBJ2-7; no DNA is available, so the TRBD2 call from TCRdb remains unchecked. This CDR3 spans 13 amino acids. CDR1 and CDR2 (germline): SGHVS, FQNEAQ. CDR3 loop: CASSGSRIYEQYF.

This chain links TRBV28 with TRBJ2-3; there is no DNA to check the TCRdb D call of TRBD2. There are 18 residues in the CDR3. Germline CDR1 MDHEN, CDR2 SYDVKM. CDR3 amino acids: CASSSFNGRAGGTDTQYF.

The chain couples TRBV20-1 to TRBJ2-3; as DNA is missing, the TRBD2 call by TCRdb cannot be tested. Germline values: CDR1 DFQATT, CDR2 SNEGSKA (reference sequence). The CDR3 consists of 17 residues. Here the CDR3 reads CSARDYELAGGTDTQYF.

This rearrangement joins TRBV6-6 to TRBJ1-1. This CDR3 is 11 amino acids long. Germline values: CDR1 MNHNY, CDR2 SVGAGI (reference sequence). This CDR3 is CASRQSGEAFF.

V gene TRBV15 combines with J gene TRBJ2-2. Germline V CDR1 and CDR2: LNHNV, YYDKDF (reference sequence). This CDR3 has 14 amino acids. The CDR3 sequence is CATSRDLETGELFF.

The chain has TRBV4-1 and TRBJ2-7. Germline loops: CDR1 MGHRA, CDR2 YSYEKL. This CDR3 has 17 residues. The CDR3 sequence is CASSQVQIYRSSYEQYF.

This rearrangement joins TRBV7-9 to TRBJ1-5; without DNA, the TCRdb call of TRBD1 cannot be checked. Germline CDR1 and CDR2: SEHNR and FQNEAQ (reference sequence). This CDR3 comprises 15 residues. The CDR3 reads CASATGEGSNQPQHF.

The chain carries TRBV5-5 and TRBJ2-7. This CDR3 is 15 amino acids long. From germline, CDR1 is SGHKS and CDR2 YYEKEE (reference sequence). The CDR3 loop reads CASSLWFGSPNEQYF.

By frequency, this clonotype registers medium-sized (0.01 to 0.1%). This rearrangement joins TRBV29-1 to TRBJ1-2. Germline CDR1 is SQVTM and CDR2 is ANQGSEA. The CDR3 is 13 amino acids. The CDR3 sequence: CSAEIETNYGYTF.

This clonotype registers large by frequency. The gene calls are TRBV29-1 and TRBJ1-3; TCRdb calls TRBD1, which cannot be checked without DNA. The V gene's germline CDR1 is SQVTM and CDR2 ANQGSEA. The CDR3 contains 15 residues. The CDR3 here is CSVISGGGSGNTIYF.

This rearrangement joins TRBV29-1 to TRBJ2-7. Germline V gives CDR1 SQVTM, CDR2 ANQGSEA. This CDR3 spans 13 amino acids. CDR3 in amino acids: CSVDWLGAYEQYF.

The rearrangement joins TRBV7-9 to TRBJ2-7; TCRdb's D call, TRBD1, is unchecked because there is no DNA. Germline-derived CDR1 and CDR2 are SEHNR and FQNEAQ (reference sequence). CDR3 length: 14 amino acids. The CDR3 spells CASSFSQGMDEQYF.